A selection of T cell receptor beta chains follows, all from one sample in a study of T cell changes during pregnancy in multiple sclerosis. Sequenced by immunoSEQ multiplex PCR; TCRdb stores in-frame clones only, minus some. The table has approximately 90,000 clones, 85% to 95% seen once. The sample in question was peripheral blood, obtained in the third trimester of pregnancy. All receptors come from a female donor with multiple sclerosis, enrolled in a pregnancy study. CDR3s include the opening cysteine and the closing phenylalanine or tryptophan. A D gene is named only where the DNA matches it firmly. Not all rows give a size; the values are once, few, many and, for expanded clones, a class.

-,-,TRBJ2-6,TRBV13,CASSPQTHRAGANVLTF,TGTGCCAGCAGCCCTCAAACCCACAGGGCTGGGGCCAACGTCCTGACTTTC
-,TRBD1,TRBJ2-5,TRBV5-1,CASSLAGTGVGGETQYF,TGCGCCAGCAGCTTGGCCGGGACAGGGGTCGGGGGAGAGACCCAGTACTTC
-,-,TRBJ2-7,TRBV19,CASSVQGFYEQYF,TGTGCCAGTAGTGTACAGGGATTCTACGAGCAGTACTTC
-,-,TRBJ2-1,TRBV21-1,CASSTQGYNEQFF,TGTGCCAGCAGTACCCAGGGGTACAATGAGCAGTTCTTC
-,TRBD2,TRBJ2-3,TRBV7-6,CASSLGGGFTDTQYF,TGTGCCAGCAGCTTGGGGGGAGGGTTTACAGATACGCAGTATTTT
-,TRBD1,TRBJ2-7,TRBV6-1,CASSEWGTGTYEQYF,TGTGCCAGCAGTGAATGGGGGACAGGAACCTACGAGCAGTACTTC
-,-,TRBJ2-4,TRBV27,CASSHGLEYIQYF,TGTGCCAGCAGTCACGGACTGGAATACATTCAGTACTTC
-,TRBD2,TRBJ2-4,TRBV11-2,CASSLVGFSGGEGRNIQYF,TGTGCCAGCAGCTTAGTGGGGTTCAGTGGGGGGGAGGGGAGAAACATTCAGTACTTC
few,-,TRBJ1-1,TRBV4-1,CASSQDLSLNTEAFF,TGCGCCAGCAGCCAAGATCTTTCCCTGAACACTGAAGCTTTCTTT
-,-,TRBJ1-2,TRBV16,CASSQSTGRNYGYTF,TGTGCCAGCAGCCAATCGACAGGTCGGAACTATGGCTACACCTTC
once,TRBD2,TRBJ2-7,TRBV7-2,CASSLEGLAVYEQYF,TGTGCCAGCAGCTTAGAAGGACTAGCGGTCTACGAGCAGTACTTC
-,TRBD1,TRBJ2-5,TRBV5-4,CASSRPGQYQETQYF,TGTGCCAGCAGCCGACCGGGACAGTACCAAGAGACCCAGTACTTC
-,TRBD2,TRBJ2-3,TRBV4-2,CASSQDRGLAGGADTQYF,TGTGCCAGCAGCCAAGACCGGGGACTAGCGGGAGGGGCAGATACGCAGTATTTT
-,TRBD1,TRBJ1-4,TRBV5-1,CASSRDSTNEKLFF,TGCGCCAGCAGCCGGGACAGCACTAATGAAAAACTGTTTTTT
once,TRBD1,TRBJ2-5,TRBV5-8,CASSSGDRGQETQYF,TGTGCCAGCAGCTCGGGCGACAGGGGCCAAGAGACCCAGTACTTC
-,-,TRBJ2-1,TRBV7-2,CASSSPQGYEQFF,TGTGCCAGCAGCTCCCCCCAGGGTTATGAGCAGTTCTTC
-,-,TRBJ2-3,TRBV6-6,CASSYSYADTQYF,TGTGCCAGCAGTTACAGCTACGCAGATACGCAGTATTTT
-,-,TRBJ2-1,TRBV25-1,CATRGGWRSGGEQFF,TGTGCCACCCGAGGTGGGTGGCGGTCCGGGGGTGAGCAGTTCTTC
-,-,TRBJ2-2,TRBV7-3,CASSRDPGELFF,TGTGCCAGCAGCCGAGATCCCGGGGAGCTGTTTTTT
-,-,TRBJ2-7,TRBV7-6,CASSLAGGTYEQYF,TGTGCCAGCAGCTTAGCGGGGGGTACCTACGAGCAGTACTTC
-,-,TRBJ1-1,TRBV4-1,CASSQEVAGDLIDTEAFF,TGCGCCAGCAGCCAAGAAGTGGCAGGGGATCTGATAGACACTGAAGCTTTCTTT
-,-,TRBJ2-2,TRBV11-1,CASTEETGELFF,TGTGCCAGCACCGAGGAGACCGGGGAGCTGTTTTTT
-,-,TRBJ1-1,TRBV19,CASSRGLNTEAFF,TGTGCCAGTAGTCGTGGGCTGAACACTGAAGCTTTCTTT
-,-,TRBJ1-4,TRBV5-1,CASSRSNRLRGANEKLFF,TGCGCCAGCAGCAGAAGTAACCGCCTAAGAGGAGCTAATGAAAAACTGTTTTTT
-,TRBD1,TRBJ1-2,TRBV28,CASSLDRGYGYTF,TGTGCCAGCAGTCTAGACAGGGGATATGGCTACACCTTC
-,-,TRBJ1-1,TRBV2,CARGQGIPEAFF,TGTGCCAGAGGCCAGGGGATCCCTGAAGCTTTCTTT
-,TRBD2,TRBJ2-1,TRBV19,CASSPVSGRTSYNEQFF,TGTGCCAGTAGTCCCGTTAGCGGGAGGACTAGCTACAATGAGCAGTTCTTC
-,TRBD1,TRBJ1-1,TRBV6-4,CASRGTGMNTEAFF,TGTGCCAGCCGTGGGACAGGTATGAACACTGAAGCTTTCTTT
-,-,TRBJ2-5,TRBV18,CASSPGPGQETQYF,TGTGCCAGCTCACCAGGGCCAGGGCAAGAGACCCAGTACTTC
-,-,TRBJ2-5,TRBV6-1,CASSEARTSQETQYF,TGTGCCAGCAGTGAAGCGAGAACCTCTCAAGAGACCCAGTACTTC
-,-,TRBJ2-1,TRBV19,CASSFSGLPSSYNEQFF,TGTGCCAGTAGCTTCTCGGGATTGCCGAGCTCCTACAATGAGCAGTTCTTC
-,TRBD1,TRBJ1-1,TRBV18,CASSLRTGLNTEAFF,TGTGCCAGCTCACTCCGGACAGGGCTGAACACTGAAGCTTTCTTT
-,TRBD1,TRBJ2-3,TRBV5-4,CASSPRQGATDTQYF,TGTGCCAGCAGCCCGCGACAGGGAGCCACAGATACGCAGTATTTT
once,TRBD2,TRBJ2-5,TRBV4-1,CASSQAGRGEETQYF,TGCGCCAGCAGCCAAGCTGGGCGGGGGGAGGAGACCCAGTACTTC
-,-,TRBJ1-5,TRBV19,CASSTADSIFQPQHF,TGTGCCAGTAGTACGGCGGACAGTATATTTCAGCCCCAGCATTTT
once,-,TRBJ1-1,TRBV11-1,CASSLWRGENTEAFF,TGTGCCAGCAGCTTATGGAGGGGCGAGAACACTGAAGCTTTCTTT
-,-,TRBJ2-1,TRBV2,CASSRGYNEQFF,TGTGCCAGCAGTCGGGGTTACAATGAGCAGTTCTTC
-,-,TRBJ2-7,TRBV28,CASSPWTDSYEQYF,TGTGCCAGCAGTCCCTGGACAGACTCCTACGAGCAGTACTTC